The T cell receptor (beta chain) described here comes from a study of blood T cell repertoires in COVID-19. Study summary: Sites in the United States, Italy and Spain provided acute and convalescent COVID-19 samples.

Original analysis: Nucleated cell number was recorded as an estimate derived from reference gene primer amplification. Repertoires were generated with immunoSEQ multiplex PCR, while TCRdb's copy carries only in-frame clones and drops some. The V and J calls and the clone size are those of that table, but D and trimming were determined from the DNA. The profile shows 120,000 to 150,000 clones, around 81% of them singletons. Deletions cut 4 bases from V and 1 base from J, with 10 bases between. The germline CDR1 and CDR2 sequences are KGHDR and SFDVKD. The CDR3 is 15 residues long. Sequencing input: peripheral blood. This chain uses TRBV24-1 with TRBJ2-1; D is possibly TRBD2 (6 bases). This receptor was identified in a woman in her 50s with acute or convalescent COVID-19. CDR3 amino acids: CATSEGGWSYNEQFF. The CDR3 DNA reads as TGTGCCACCAGTGAAGGAGGGTGGTCCTACAATGAGCAGTTCTTC.